What follows are 24 T cell receptor beta chains derived from one specimen sequenced in a study of blood T cell repertoires in COVID-19. The repertoire was sequenced with immunoSEQ multiplex PCR; TCRdb's copy has only in-frame clones and lacks some. The sample holds around 120,000 clones, approximately 86% seen once. Sequenced input: PBMCs or T cells enriched from blood (not recorded which). The receptor set was obtained from a woman aged 45-65 years who had recovered from COVID-19.

This chain connects TRBV7-2 to TRBJ2-7, with 7 bases matching TRBD2. This CDR3 spans 14 amino acids. After removal of 4 bases from V and 6 bases from J, the junction contained 9 bases not matched to a gene. CDR1 is SGHTA and CDR2 is FQGNSA in the germline V gene. CDR3 sequence (DNA): TGTGCCAGCAGCTCCGGGGGAGGGGTGACCGAGCAGTACTTC. This codes for CASSSGGGVTEQYF.

The chain couples TRBV5-1 to TRBJ2-2; D unresolved. Germline CDR1 and CDR2: SGHRS and YFSETQ. V lost 1 base and J 1 base, leaving 5 bases between the germline ends. This CDR3 has 14 amino acids. In DNA, the CDR3 is TGCGCCAGCAGCTTGCCCGGGAACACCGGGGAGCTGTTTTTT. It yields the protein CASSLPGNTGELFF.

The V call is TRBV7-9, the J call TRBJ2-2; D ambiguous. V lost 5 bases and J 6 bases, leaving 19 bases between the germline ends. The germline V gene encodes CDR1 SEHNR and CDR2 FQNEAQ (reference sequence). The CDR3 has 16 amino acids. The CDR3 spells CASSTTSLQISGELFF. CDR3 bases: TGTGCCAGCAGCACGACTTCACTCCAGATTTCCGGGGAGCTGTTTTTT.

The count of this clone is one. DNA for the CDR3: TGTGCCACCAGCAGAGTCGGCGGGGTAGAGACCCAGTACTTC. It specifies CATSRVGGVETQYF. The chain is built from TRBV15 and TRBJ2-5; D is possibly TRBD2 (6 bases). The germline CDR1 and CDR2 sequences are LNHNV and YYDKDF (reference sequence). The germline V and J ends were trimmed by 1 base and 4 bases, with 10 bases remaining between them. The length of the CDR3 is 14 residues. Combining the CDR3 with reference TRBV15 and TRBJ2-5 gives the whole variable domain DAMVIQNPRYQVTQFGKPVTLSCSQTLNHNVMYWYQQKSSQAPKLLFHYYDKDFNNEADTPDNFQSRRPNTSFCFLDIRSPGLGDTAMYLCATSRVGGVETQYFGPGTRLLVL.

The rearrangement joins TRBV19 to TRBJ1-2, with 7 bases matching TRBD1. This CDR3 contains 17 residues. Germline lookup yields CDR1 LNHDA and CDR2 SQIVND (reference sequence). Trimming at V came to 3 bases and at J to 3 bases, leaving 13 bases not matched to a gene. In DNA, the CDR3 is TGTGCCAGTAGTATCTTCAAGAGACAGGGATTGGACTATGGCTACACCTTC. Translation: CASSIFKRQGLDYGYTF.

In its sample, this clone was seen a few times. V and J are TRBV5-1 and TRBJ2-3, with TRBD2 matching 8 bases. V lost 3 bases and J lost 5; bases outside the gene matches: 14. This CDR3 has 17 residues. Germline V gene sequence: CDR1 SGHRS, CDR2 YFSETQ. This CDR3 reads CASSYNGGASGGDTQYF. In DNA, the CDR3 is TGCGCCAGCAGCTACAACGGGGGGGCTTCGGGTGGAGATACGCAGTATTTT.

This sequence joins TRBV7-8 and TRBJ1-2; the match to TRBD1 covers 9 bases. The CDR3 loop spans 17 amino acids. Germline assignment: CDR1 SGHVS and CDR2 FQNEAQ. J was trimmed by 0 bases and V by 5 bases; bases with no gene match: 10. The DNA of the CDR3 is TGTGCCAGCAGCCCGACCCTTGACAGGGGGACTAACTATGGCTACACCTTC. Protein: CASSPTLDRGTNYGYTF.

The chain has TRBV7-2 and TRBJ1-5; D unclear. Trimming pared 1 base from V and 6 bases from J, leaving 13 bases between. The germline V gene has CDR1 SGHTA and CDR2 FQGNSA. This CDR3 is 15 amino acids long. The CDR3 sequence: CASSLDTTPGQPQHF. CDR3 sequence (DNA): TGTGCCAGCAGCTTAGACACGACCCCGGGTCAGCCCCAGCATTTT.

This clone was detected only a few times. The gene calls are TRBV27 and TRBJ1-1; D ambiguous. The CDR3 loop spans 12 amino acids. Germline lookup yields CDR1 MNHEY and CDR2 SMNVEV (reference sequence). V gave up 6 bases and J gave up 6 bases, with 11 bases separating them. The CDR3 spells CASSPGSAEAFF. The CDR3, as DNA: TGTGCCAGCAGCCCTGGTAGCGCTGAAGCTTTCTTT.

The rearrangement uses TRBV10-3 and TRBJ2-7; D is unresolved. Germline V lookup: CDR1 ENHRY, CDR2 SYGVKD. V lost 0 bases and J 3 bases, leaving 12 bases between the germline ends. This CDR3 is built from 15 residues. The CDR3 bases are TGTGCCATCAGTGAGTCGCGTATAGCAGACTACGAGCAGTACTTC. Its translation: CAISESRIADYEQYF.

The rearrangement joins TRBV29-1 to TRBJ1-4, with 7 bases matching TRBD1. Germline trimming cut 2 bases from V and 8 bases from J; bases unmatched to any gene: 14. There are 16 residues in the CDR3. Germline V gene data show CDR1 as SQVTM and CDR2 as ANQGSEA. This chain's CDR3 is CSVEFTDRAGVEKLFF. In DNA form, the CDR3 reads TGCAGCGTTGAATTCACCGACAGGGCGGGTGTGGAAAAACTGTTTTTT.

The rearrangement joins TRBV5-1 to TRBJ1-1; D possibly corresponds to TRBD1 (5 bases). Germline CDR1 is SGHRS and CDR2 is YFSETQ. The CDR3 totals 12 residues. V was pared by 4 bases and J by 5 bases, with 9 bases between. The chain's CDR3 is CASSEDTTEAFF. The CDR3 coding sequence is TGCGCCAGCAGCGAGGACACGACTGAAGCTTTCTTT.

The chain recombines TRBV30 with TRBJ2-6; D remains unclear. The CDR3 is 13 residues long. Germline lookup yields CDR1 GTSNPN and CDR2 SVGIG (reference sequence). V was trimmed by 4 bases and J by 1 base, leaving 5 bases between them. CDR3 protein: CAWTPSGANVLTF. Here the CDR3 DNA reads TGTGCCTGGACCCCATCTGGGGCCAACGTCCTGACTTTC.

The gene calls are TRBV7-9 and TRBJ1-2, with a weak D call TRBD1 (5 bases). V gave up 4 bases and J gave up 3 bases, with 9 bases separating them. CDR1 is SEHNR, CDR2 FQNEAQ, per germline (reference sequence). The CDR3 loop spans 13 amino acids. As DNA, the CDR3 is TGTGCCAGCAGCTCGGACACTTACTATGGCTACACCTTC. Its protein product is CASSSDTYYGYTF.

CDR3 nucleotide sequence: TGTGCCAGCAGCCAAGGTGTTAGCGCGGCAACCTACGAGCAGTACTTC. Protein sequence: CASSQGVSAATYEQYF. The chain is built from TRBV3-1 (or the pseudogene TRBV3-2) and TRBJ2-7; maybe TRBD2 (5 bases). The V gene lost 1 base and the J gene lost 2 bases, with 15 bases spanning the gap. Looked up from germline, CDR1 is LGHDT and CDR2 is YNNKEL (reference sequence). The CDR3 runs to 16 residues.

The chain couples TRBV18 to TRBJ1-1; 8 bases align to TRBD1. The CDR3 spans 13 residues. Germline-derived CDR1 and CDR2 are KGHSH and LQKENI. Trimming cost V 3 bases and J 7 bases; bases outside gene matches: 4. Here the CDR3 DNA reads TGTGCCAGCTCACCCGACAGGGGTAGTGAAGCTTTCTTT. This codes for CASSPDRGSEAFF.

The rearrangement uses TRBV27 and TRBJ2-5, with unresolved D. CDR1 is MNHEY and CDR2 is SMNVEV in the germline V gene (reference sequence). This CDR3 contains 11 residues. V was cut by 8 bases and J by 2 bases, with 6 bases left in between. The CDR3 DNA reads TGTGCCAGCGGTCTACAAGAGACCCAGTACTTC. Residues: CASGLQETQYF.

In DNA form, the CDR3 reads TGTGCCAGCAGCGTAGGACAGGCGACCTATGGCTACACCTTC. Encoded protein: CASSVGQATYGYTF. The rearrangement links TRBV9 to TRBJ1-2, with a possible D match to TRBD1 (6 bases). The V and J ends lost 0 bases and 4 bases respectively, with 10 bases between them. Per germline, CDR1 SGDLS and CDR2 YYNGEE. The CDR3 is made up of 14 amino acids.

J is TRBJ1-1 and V is TRBV27, with TRBD1 identical over 10 bases. V lost 0 bases and J lost 5; bases outside the gene matches: 6. Germline V gene sequence: CDR1 MNHEY, CDR2 SMNVEV (reference sequence). The CDR3 has 16 amino acids. DNA of the CDR3: TGTGCCAGCAGTTTATCCCGACAGGGGGCGAAAACTGAAGCTTTCTTT. This gives the protein CASSLSRQGAKTEAFF.

The V and J genes are TRBV5-8 and TRBJ2-1, with TRBD2 as a possible D gene (5 bases). Germline lookup yields CDR1 SGHTS and CDR2 YDEGEE. The V gene lost 4 bases and the J gene lost 0 bases, with 11 bases spanning the gap. The CDR3 covers 15 residues. CDR3 amino acids: CASSPGEYSYNEQFF. In DNA form, the CDR3 reads TGTGCCAGCAGCCCCGGGGAGTACTCCTACAATGAGCAGTTCTTC.

This sequence joins TRBV19 and TRBJ2-5; TRBD2 aligns across 7 bases. CDR1 is LNHDA, CDR2 SQIVND, per germline (reference sequence). The CDR3 sequence is 13 residues long. V lost 5 bases and J lost 5; bases outside the gene matches: 5. As DNA, the CDR3 is TGTGCCAGTAGTCTCAGCGGGGTTGAGACCCAGTACTTC. Residues: CASSLSGVETQYF.

This chain links TRBV3-1 (or the pseudogene TRBV3-2) with TRBJ1-1; D gene ambiguous. From germline, CDR1 is LGHDT and CDR2 YNNKEL (reference sequence). Trimming took 6 bases from V and 1 from J, leaving 12 bases between them. There are 14 residues in the CDR3. The CDR3 loop is CASSYWEGNTEAFF. For the CDR3, the DNA is TGTGCCAGCAGTTATTGGGAGGGGAACACTGAAGCTTTCTTT.

This chain connects TRBV7-9 to TRBJ1-3, with D possibly being TRBD1 (5 bases). Trimming cost V 1 base and J 0 bases, with 10 bases left between them. Germline V CDR1 and CDR2: SEHNR, FQNEAQ (reference sequence). This CDR3 comprises 16 residues. DNA of the CDR3: TGTGCCAGCAGCTTAGGGGGCCTTAACTCTGGAAACACCATATATTTT. Protein product: CASSLGGLNSGNTIYF.

The genes are TRBV19 and TRBJ1-5; D uncertain. The germline V gene has CDR1 LNHDA and CDR2 SQIVND (reference sequence). V gave up 3 bases and J gave up 0 bases, with 12 bases separating them. The CDR3 totals 16 residues. The CDR3 sequence: CASSMKLRGSNQPQHF. CDR3 sequence (DNA): TGTGCCAGTAGTATGAAGCTTAGAGGTAGCAATCAGCCCCAGCATTTT.